One sample yielded the 30 T cell receptor beta chains listed below, sequenced in a study of shared clonotypes between healthy human individuals. It was CD45RO-negative cells, positively selected for CCR7, that made up naive CD8 cells, with terminally differentiated effector memory CD45RA+ cells excluded. Produced via immunoSEQ multiplex PCR; TCRdb's table is partial and in-frame only. The sample shows about 820,000 clones, 80% to 95% of them seen only once. Sequenced material: naive CD8+ T cells sorted from blood. These receptors all come from a man under 40 in good health.

The rearrangement joins TRBV7-8 to TRBJ2-7; D remains ambiguous. The CDR3 is 11 residues long. Trimming cost V 1 base and J 7 bases, with 5 bases left between them. The germline V gene has CDR1 SGHVS and CDR2 FQNEAQ. This chain's CDR3 is CASSLEREQYF. The CDR3 DNA is TGTGCCAGCAGCTTAGAGAGAGAGCAGTACTTC. Drawing the rest from reference TRBV7-8 and TRBJ2-7, the complete variable domain is GAGVSQSPRYKVAKRGQDVALRCDPISGHVSLFWYQQALGQGPEFLTYFQNEAQLDKSGLPSDRFFAERPEGSVSTLKIQRTQQEDSAVYLCASSLEREQYFGPGTRLTVT.

CDR3 loop: CASSSPRDSYGYTF. The CDR3 DNA reads TGTGCCAGCAGCTCACCCCGGGACAGCTATGGCTACACCTTC. The chain has TRBV9 and TRBJ1-2, with 7 bases lining up with TRBD1. Germline CDR1 is SGDLS and CDR2 is YYNGEE. The V segment lost 4 bases and the J segment 4 bases; nucleotides outside the gene matches: 7. The CDR3 extends over 14 amino acids.

V usage is TRBV14 and J usage is TRBJ2-2; 7 bases fit TRBD1. The CDR3 consists of 16 residues. V lost 0 bases and J lost 1; bases outside the gene matches: 2. In germline, CDR1 is SGHDN, CDR2 FVKESK. CDR3 DNA: TGTGCCAGCAGCCAAGATCGGACAGGGAACACCGGGGAGCTGTTTTTT. Translated: CASSQDRTGNTGELFF.

This clone was picked up one time. The V and J genes are TRBV19 and TRBJ1-1; tentatively, D is TRBD1 (6 bases). Trimming took off 0 bases at V and 6 bases at J, with 20 bases between the two ends. Germline V CDR1 and CDR2: LNHDA, SQIVND (reference sequence). This CDR3 region has 17 residues. CDR3 sequence reads: CASSIEVRTVPSAEAFF. In DNA form, the CDR3 reads TGTGCCAGTAGTATAGAGGTAAGGACAGTCCCCTCGGCTGAAGCTTTCTTT.

CDR3 DNA sequence: TGTGCCAGCAGTACCGGGACAGGGTCCTACGAGCAGTACTTC. Translated, it gives CASSTGTGSYEQYF. This chain joins TRBV7-2 and TRBJ2-7, with 9 bases matching TRBD1. The CDR3 is 14 amino acids. Trimming cost V 6 bases and J 1 base; bases outside gene matches: 4. Germline assignment: CDR1 SGHTA and CDR2 FQGNSA. Variable domain in full (rest from reference TRBV7-2 and TRBJ2-7): GAGVSQSPSNKVTEKGKDVELRCDPISGHTALYWYRQSLGQGLEFLIYFQGNSAPDKSGLPSDRFSAERTGGSVSTLTIQRTQQEDSAVYLCASSTGTGSYEQYFGPGTRLTVT.

This chain connects TRBV7-9 to TRBJ2-1; perhaps TRBD2 as D (5 bases). Germline V gene data show CDR1 as SEHNR and CDR2 as FQNEAQ (reference sequence). Trimming removed 4 bases from V and 10 bases from J, with 23 bases in between. This CDR3 comprises 16 residues. The CDR3 sequence is CASSSASSREREEQFF. The CDR3 coding sequence is TGTGCCAGCAGCTCTGCTTCCTCGAGGGAGAGAGAGGAGCAGTTCTTC.

This clone was counted only a few times. The chain is built from TRBV5-4 and TRBJ1-3; no definite D call. The ends were cut back, 4 bases at V and 5 bases at J, with 13 bases in the middle. CDR3 length: 14 residues. Germline CDR1 and CDR2: SGHNT and YYREEE (reference sequence). DNA for the CDR3: TGTGCCAGCAGCACCACCGGGAGCCGAAACACCATATATTTT. Encoded protein: CASSTTGSRNTIYF.

The V call is TRBV11-2, the J call TRBJ2-3; 8 bases map to TRBD2. The junction had 9 bases not matched to a gene; V was cut back by 4 bases and J by 0 bases. CDR3 size: 17 residues. Germline CDR1 reads SGHAT; CDR2 reads FQNNGV. The CDR3 protein is CASSSPSREASTDTQYF. In nucleotides, the CDR3 is TGTGCCAGCAGCTCACCGTCGCGGGAGGCTAGCACAGATACGCAGTATTTT.

This sequence joins TRBV29-1 and TRBJ2-1, with 16 bases matching TRBD2. The CDR3 sequence is 17 residues long. The ends lost 3 bases at V and 3 bases at J; junction bases unmatched: 5. CDR1 SQVTM and CDR2 ANQGSEA come from the germline V gene. The CDR3 DNA follows: TGCAGCGTTGAGGGACTAGCGGGAGGGCCGGGCTACAATGAGCAGTTCTTC. It translates to CSVEGLAGGPGYNEQFF.

As regards this clone: At the DNA level, this CDR3 is encoded by other sequences in the same sample as well. This chain joins TRBV9 and TRBJ2-6; D ambiguous. Germline loops: CDR1 SGDLS, CDR2 YYNGEE. The V end lost 0 bases, the J end lost 3 bases, and 1 base lay between the germline ends. This CDR3 region has 13 residues. CDR3: CASSVDGANVLTF. CDR3 nucleotide sequence: TGTGCCAGCAGCGTAGATGGGGCCAACGTCCTGACTTTC.

This chain joins TRBV19 and TRBJ2-6; no reliable D call. In germline, CDR1 is LNHDA, CDR2 SQIVND (reference sequence). This CDR3 comprises 16 residues. V was clipped by 5 bases and J by 2 bases, with 13 bases between them. In DNA, the CDR3 is TGTGCCAGTAGTGAGGCCACTGGGGCTGGGGCCAACGTCCTGACTTTC. This translates into CASSEATGAGANVLTF. The full variable domain, completed using reference TRBV19 and TRBJ2-6, is DGGITQSPKYLFRKEGQNVTLSCEQNLNHDAMYWYRQDPGQGLRLIYYSQIVNDFQKGDIAEGYSVSREKKESFPLTVTSAQKNPTAFYLCASSEATGAGANVLTFGAGSRLTVL.

The chain links TRBV10-3 to TRBJ2-7; 7 nucleotides match TRBD1. The ends lost 5 bases at V and 4 bases at J; junction bases unmatched: 8. Per germline, CDR1 ENHRY and CDR2 SYGVKD. This CDR3 spans 14 amino acids. In nucleotides, the CDR3 is TGTGCCATCAGTCCCCAGGGGGAAGGTTACGAGCAGTACTTC. Translating gives CAISPQGEGYEQYF.

The chain links TRBV18 to TRBJ2-2; 10 nucleotides agree with TRBD2. CDR3 length: 16 amino acids. Trimming took 2 bases from V and 1 from J; bases not matched to a gene: 1. Germline lookup yields CDR1 KGHSH and CDR2 LQKENI. CDR3 DNA: TGTGCCAGCTCACCAAGGACTAGCGGGAACACCGGGGAGCTGTTTTTT. Translation: CASSPRTSGNTGELFF.

V and J are TRBV5-4 and TRBJ2-7, with TRBD1 matching over 7 bases. The CDR3 loop spans 16 amino acids. V lost 3 bases, J lost 2 bases, and 11 bases stayed unmatched. Germline CDR1 SGHNT, CDR2 YYREEE (reference sequence). CDR3 coding DNA: TGTGCCAGCAGCTCAGGCGAGGGGGCGAGCGCCTACGAGCAGTACTTC. Its translation is CASSSGEGASAYEQYF.

The sample holds one count of this clone. The CDR3 DNA sequence: TGCAGCCCGTCATTTGGGGACGACGGCACAGATACGCAGTATTTT. Translating it yields CSPSFGDDGTDTQYF. J is TRBJ2-3 and V is TRBV29-1; D might be TRBD1 or TRBD2, each matching 5 bases. The germline CDR1 and CDR2 sequences are SQVTM and ANQGSEA. V lost 8 bases and J lost 1, with 19 bases in between. This CDR3 region has 15 residues.

The chain combines TRBV20-1 with TRBJ2-1, with 8 bases lining up with TRBD2. The CDR3 runs to 11 residues. CDR1 DFQATT and CDR2 SNEGSKA come from the germline V gene (reference sequence). J was trimmed by 10 bases and V by 5 bases; bases with no gene match: 4. As DNA, the CDR3 is TGCAGTGCTCCTACTAGCGGCGAGCAGTTCTTC. Protein: CSAPTSGEQFF.

The gene calls are TRBV28 and TRBJ2-2; 11 bases map to TRBD2. This CDR3 has 18 amino acids. Germline V gives CDR1 MDHEN, CDR2 SYDVKM. Germline trimming cut 5 bases from V and 7 bases from J; bases unmatched to any gene: 15. This CDR3 reads CASSPYALLAGGLGELFF. The CDR3, as DNA: TGTGCCAGCAGTCCATATGCGCTCCTAGCGGGGGGACTCGGGGAGCTGTTTTTT.

The table lists this clone with a count of one. The chain has TRBV30 and TRBJ2-7; D not resolved. This CDR3 has 13 residues. The ends were cut back, 6 bases at V and 2 bases at J, with 14 bases in the middle. Germline V lookup: CDR1 GTSNPN, CDR2 SVGIG (reference sequence). The CDR3 coding sequence is TGTGCCTGCGACCGAGACGGACCCTACGAGCAGTACTTC. It is translated as CACDRDGPYEQYF.

The chain carries TRBV25-1 and TRBJ2-3; D gene uncertain. The CDR3 runs to 14 residues. The V end was cut by 1 base, the J end by 7 bases, with 12 bases between. Looked up from germline, CDR1 is MGHDK and CDR2 is SYGVNS. CDR3 DNA: TGTGCCAGCAGTGAATGGGTCATGGGCAATACGCAGTATTTT. Its translation: CASSEWVMGNTQYF. Using reference TRBV25-1 and TRBJ2-3 for the parts outside the CDR3, the full variable domain is EADIYQTPRYLVIGTGKKITLECSQTMGHDKMYWYQQDPGMELHLIHYSYGVNSTEKGDLSSESTVSRIRTEHFPLTLESARPSHTSQYLCASSEWVMGNTQYFGPGTRLTVL.

This rearrangement joins TRBV15 to TRBJ2-2; 8 nucleotides match TRBD1. This CDR3 region has 18 residues. Germline-derived CDR1 and CDR2 are LNHNV and YYDKDF (reference sequence). The ends lost 4 bases at V and 1 base at J; junction bases unmatched: 11. The CDR3 DNA reads TGTGCCACCAGCACGACTCATACAGACAGGGGGAACACCGGGGAGCTGTTTTTT. Its translation is CATSTTHTDRGNTGELFF.

Points on this clone: This sample also contains other DNA sequences that code for the same CDR3. The J gene is TRBJ2-5, the V gene TRBV28; D not resolved. Deletions cut 8 bases from V and 2 bases from J, with 12 bases between. The CDR3 has 13 residues. Germline values: CDR1 MDHEN, CDR2 SYDVKM. CDR3: CASSLLGQETQYF. In nucleotides, the CDR3 is TGTGCCAGCTCCCTTTTAGGGCAAGAGACCCAGTACTTC. The full variable domain, completed using reference TRBV28 and TRBJ2-5, is DVKVTQSSRYLVKRTGEKVFLECVQDMDHENMFWYRQDPGLGLRLIYFSYDVKMKEKGDIPEGYSVSREKKERFSLILESASTNQTSMYLCASSLLGQETQYFGPGTRLLVL.

The chain is built from TRBV28 and TRBJ2-1; 10 positions match TRBD2. V lost 5 bases to trimming and J lost 0 bases; unmatched junction nucleotides: 7. Germline V gene data show CDR1 as MDHEN and CDR2 as SYDVKM. CDR3 length equals 17 residues. The CDR3 DNA is TGTGCCAGCAGTACCGGGACTAGCGAGAGCTCCTACAATGAGCAGTTCTTC. Its translation: CASSTGTSESSYNEQFF.

A single count supports this clone. The gene calls are TRBV9 and TRBJ1-1, with D hard to call. In germline, CDR1 is SGDLS, CDR2 YYNGEE. The CDR3 extends over 13 amino acids. V was clipped by 3 bases and J by 2 bases, with 8 bases between them. The CDR3 sequence: CASSAFGNTEAFF. As DNA, the CDR3 is TGTGCCAGCAGCGCCTTCGGAAACACTGAAGCTTTCTTT.

V is TRBV7-9 and J is TRBJ1-4; no clear D gene. Deletions cut 1 base from V and 7 bases from J, with 10 bases between. Germline assignment: CDR1 SEHNR and CDR2 FQNEAQ (reference sequence). The CDR3 length is 14 residues. The DNA of the CDR3 is TGTGCCAGCAGCTTAGGGGTAGGGAGTGAAAAACTGTTTTTT. It codes for CASSLGVGSEKLFF.

The CDR3 spells CASSARGNYEQYF. As DNA, the CDR3 is TGTGCCAGCAGTGCCAGAGGGAACTACGAGCAGTACTTC. This chain uses TRBV6-5 with TRBJ2-7; maybe TRBD2 (5 bases). The CDR3 spans 13 residues. From germline, CDR1 is MNHEY and CDR2 SVGAGI. The germline V and J ends were trimmed by 5 bases and 3 bases, with 11 bases remaining between them.

The chain recombines TRBV4-1 with TRBJ2-7; 8 positions agree with TRBD2. Germline CDR1 MGHRA, CDR2 YSYEKL. V dropped 1 base and J dropped 2; count of bases not matched to a gene: 10. The CDR3 is made up of 17 amino acids. CDR3 nucleotides: TGCGCCAGCAGCCAAGGTGCTAGCGGGTTAGGCGCCTACGAGCAGTACTTC. Its translation is CASSQGASGLGAYEQYF.

The CDR3 DNA reads as TGTGCCAGCCCCCGGGGACGGCGGGAGGCCACAGATACGCAGTATTTT. Its translation: CASPRGRREATDTQYF. This sequence joins TRBV7-2 and TRBJ2-3; 8 bases map to TRBD2. The CDR3 runs 16 residues. Germline V gene sequence: CDR1 SGHTA, CDR2 FQGNSA. V trimming: 8 bases; J trimming: 2 bases; junction bases outside the gene matches: 12.

The chain has TRBV4-1 and TRBJ1-5; the D gene is possibly TRBD1 (5 bases). The germline V gene has CDR1 MGHRA and CDR2 YSYEKL. CDR3 length: 16 amino acids. V lost 3 bases and J 7 bases, leaving 19 bases between the germline ends. CDR3 coding DNA: TGCGCCAGCAGCCACAATACCCTCCCTGGGGGGCAGCCCCAGCATTTT. The encoded protein is CASSHNTLPGGQPQHF.

The chain joins TRBV10-3 to TRBJ2-1; D is possibly TRBD2 (5 bases). V lost 0 bases and J 5 bases, leaving 5 bases between the germline ends. Per the germline V gene, CDR1 is ENHRY and CDR2 is SYGVKD. This CDR3 comprises 13 residues. CDR3 region: CAISESRDNEQFF. The DNA for the CDR3 is TGTGCCATCAGTGAGTCGAGGGACAATGAGCAGTTCTTC.

The chain employs TRBV6-1 and TRBJ2-7; 9 bases are a match to TRBD2. CDR1 is MNHNS and CDR2 is SASEGT in the germline V gene. This CDR3 contains 13 residues. After removal of 9 bases from V and 0 bases from J, the junction contained 3 bases not matched to a gene. The DNA of the CDR3 is TGTGCCAGTCCTAGCGGGAACTCCTACGAGCAGTACTTC. It encodes CASPSGNSYEQYF.